These 28 T cell receptor beta chains share one sample of origin, sequenced in a study of cytomegalovirus exposure and HLA in healthy donors. The PCR made use of 60 Vbeta and 13 Jbeta primers. Only in-frame clones appear in the TCRdb table, and some are missing; sequencing was by immunoSEQ multiplex PCR. Among about 180,000 clones listed, roughly 85% were seen once. The sample taken for sequencing was PBMCs. The receptors were sampled from a woman aged 40-49 years in good health and CMV-seronegative.

The V gene is TRBV27, the J gene TRBJ2-5; maybe TRBD2 (5 bases). CDR1 and CDR2 (germline): MNHEY, SMNVEV (reference sequence). This CDR3 spans 13 amino acids. V lost 2 bases and J 5 bases, leaving 9 bases between the germline ends. CDR3 in amino acids: CASSLVWRETQYF. In nucleotides, the CDR3 is TGTGCCAGCAGTTTAGTATGGAGGGAGACCCAGTACTTC.

J is TRBJ1-2 and V is TRBV6-6; 11 bases align to TRBD1. Germline values: CDR1 MNHNY, CDR2 SVGAGI (reference sequence). V dropped 6 bases and J dropped 3; count of bases not matched to a gene: 3. The CDR3 runs 14 residues. The CDR3 DNA is TGTGCCAGCAGACAGGGACAGGGGGACTATGGCTACACCTTC. Amino acids: CASRQGQGDYGYTF.

This chain joins TRBV12-1 and TRBJ1-2. TRBV12-1 is designated a pseudogene. This CDR3 is built from 18 residues. The CDR3 spells CANGSWFGGVRKDYGYTF. CDR3 in DNA: TGTGCCAATGGGTCTTGGTTCGGGGGGGTACGGAAGGACTATGGCTACACCTTC.

V and J are TRBV18 and TRBJ2-3, with D possibly being TRBD2 (5 bases). V was clipped by 2 bases and J by 2 bases, with 17 bases between them. Germline V lookup: CDR1 KGHSH, CDR2 LQKENI. The CDR3 covers 17 residues. The CDR3 loop is CASSPNLRNGVTDTQYF. In nucleotides, the CDR3 is TGTGCCAGCTCACCAAATTTACGGAACGGGGTCACAGATACGCAGTATTTT.

This clone was detected only a few times. This chain joins TRBV4-3 and TRBJ1-1, with D perhaps matching TRBD1 (6 bases). This CDR3 is 15 amino acids long. Germline assignment: CDR1 LGHNA and CDR2 YSLEER. The V end was cut by 1 base, the J end by 0 bases, with 9 bases between. Here the CDR3 reads CASSQGTVMNTEAFF. For the CDR3, the DNA is TGCGCCAGCAGCCAAGGGACAGTAATGAACACTGAAGCTTTCTTT.

The chain employs TRBV5-1 and TRBJ2-3; 7 bases fit TRBD2. The junction had 9 bases not matched to a gene; V was cut back by 7 bases and J by 4 bases. CDR1 and CDR2 (germline): SGHRS, YFSETQ. The CDR3 contains 14 residues. As DNA, the CDR3 is TGCGCCAGCCTTGCTGGACTAGGATCAGATACGCAGTATTTT. Translation: CASLAGLGSDTQYF.

The chain employs TRBV7-9 and TRBJ2-1; 12 bases agree with TRBD2. Trimming at V came to 1 base and at J to 1 base, leaving 5 bases not matched to a gene. Germline V gene data show CDR1 as SEHNR and CDR2 as FQNEAQ (reference sequence). The CDR3 totals 18 residues. In DNA, the CDR3 is TGTGCCAGCAGCTTAGGAGGACTAGCGGGGCATTCCTACAATGAGCAGTTCTTC. Its translation: CASSLGGLAGHSYNEQFF.

This clone was seen once. This chain uses TRBV30 with TRBJ2-2; 15 bases match TRBD2. The CDR3 consists of 18 residues. CDR1 is GTSNPN, CDR2 SVGIG, per germline (reference sequence). J was trimmed by 7 bases and V by 1 base; bases with no gene match: 10. CDR3 DNA sequence: TGTGCCTGGAGTGGCTCTAGGACTAGCGGGAGGGCCGGCGGGGAGCTGTTTTTT. It translates to CAWSGSRTSGRAGGELFF.

V gene TRBV4-1 combines with J gene TRBJ1-3; 7 bases map to TRBD1. In germline, CDR1 is MGHRA, CDR2 YSYEKL. The CDR3 runs to 15 residues. V lost 1 base and J lost 3; bases outside the gene matches: 3. The CDR3 sequence: CASSQADRDGNTIYF. The CDR3, as DNA: TGCGCCAGCAGCCAAGCAGACAGGGATGGAAACACCATATATTTT.

This rearrangement joins TRBV7-9 to TRBJ2-7; 12 bases map to TRBD2. The junction had 9 bases not matched to a gene; V was cut back by 5 bases and J by 7 bases. Germline CDR1 and CDR2: SEHNR and FQNEAQ (reference sequence). This CDR3 is 15 amino acids long. For the CDR3, the DNA is TGTGCCAGCAGCCGACGACTAGCGGGAGAATGGGAGCAGTACTTC. It codes for CASSRRLAGEWEQYF.

The chain recombines TRBV6-6 with TRBJ2-3, with TRBD1 matching over 9 bases. CDR1 is MNHNY and CDR2 is SVGAGI in the germline V gene (reference sequence). The CDR3 spans 12 residues. With 11 bases clipped from V and 6 bases from J, the junction kept 6 bases outside the gene matches. CDR3 protein: CAGGQGWDTQYF. The CDR3 DNA reads as TGTGCCGGAGGACAGGGGTGGGATACGCAGTATTTT.

The chain employs TRBV6-5 and TRBJ1-5, with a weak D call TRBD1 (5 bases). Trimming removed 0 bases from V and 7 bases from J, with 16 bases in between. Germline lookup yields CDR1 MNHEY and CDR2 SVGAGI. This CDR3 has 16 residues. DNA of the CDR3: TGTGCCAGCAGTTACTCTCGCGGGACTCTCGGCCAGCCCCAGCATTTT. This encodes CASSYSRGTLGQPQHF.

The V gene is TRBV4-2, the J gene TRBJ2-7; the match to TRBD2 covers 9 bases. CDR1 and CDR2 (germline): LGHNA, YNFKEQ. This CDR3 comprises 18 residues. After removal of 0 bases from V and 2 bases from J, the junction contained 11 bases not matched to a gene. The CDR3: CASSQDHRAAGGAYEQYF. For the CDR3, the DNA is TGTGCCAGCAGCCAAGATCATCGGGCGGCGGGGGGGGCCTACGAGCAGTACTTC.

This clone showed up just once. This chain links TRBV7-8 with TRBJ2-7, with 12 positions matching TRBD2. CDR3 size: 15 residues. CDR1 and CDR2 (germline): SGHVS, FQNEAQ. The V gene end was trimmed by 4 bases and the J gene end by 2 bases; junction bases not matched to a gene: 3. CDR3 sequence reads: CASSSGTSGPYEQYF. The DNA of the CDR3 is TGTGCCAGCAGCTCGGGGACTAGCGGGCCCTACGAGCAGTACTTC.

The chain employs TRBV7-9 and TRBJ2-1; D gene uncertain. CDR3 length equals 14 residues. V lost 2 bases to trimming and J lost 2 bases, with 7 bases between them. Germline V gene data show CDR1 as SEHNR and CDR2 as FQNEAQ (reference sequence). The CDR3 region is CASSLTRTYNEQFF. CDR3 DNA: TGTGCCAGCAGCTTAACGAGGACCTACAATGAGCAGTTCTTC. Variable domain in full (rest from reference TRBV7-9 and TRBJ2-1): DTGVSQNPRHKITKRGQNVTFRCDPISEHNRLYWYRQTLGQGPEFLTYFQNEAQLEKSRLLSDRFSAERPKGSFSTLEIQRTEQGDSAMYLCASSLTRTYNEQFFGPGTRLTVL.

This sequence joins TRBV5-1 and TRBJ2-2, with D maybe TRBD1 (6 bases). The CDR3 extends over 15 amino acids. The germline V gene has CDR1 SGHRS and CDR2 YFSETQ. V lost 5 bases, J lost 4 bases, and 15 bases lay in between. CDR3 loop: CASSYLQGGTGELFF. In DNA, the CDR3 is TGCGCCAGCAGTTATCTACAGGGCGGCACCGGGGAGCTGTTTTTT.

The chain combines TRBV19 with TRBJ1-1; perhaps TRBD1 as D (6 bases). V lost 4 bases and J 5 bases, leaving 14 bases between the germline ends. The length of the CDR3 is 14 residues. Germline loops: CDR1 LNHDA, CDR2 SQIVND (reference sequence). The CDR3 DNA follows: TGTGCCAGTAGTAGCCTCCCAGGGGTTACTGAAGCTTTCTTT. It is translated as CASSSLPGVTEAFF.

This clone was seen a few times. The rearrangement joins TRBV6-1 to TRBJ1-4; a weak D match, TRBD1 (5 bases). V was trimmed by 6 bases and J by 8 bases, leaving 19 bases between them. The CDR3 contains 15 residues. Germline V gives CDR1 MNHNS, CDR2 SASEGT. The CDR3 DNA reads as TGTGCCAGCAGCCCTGTAGGCAGGGTCGAGGAAAAACTGTTTTTT. Translating gives CASSPVGRVEEKLFF.

Only one count was recorded for this clone. The chain recombines TRBV5-5 with TRBJ2-5; 14 bases agree with TRBD2. CDR1 is SGHKS and CDR2 is YYEKEE in the germline V gene (reference sequence). V lost 3 bases, J lost 5 bases, and 6 bases stayed unmatched. The CDR3 consists of 16 residues. CDR3 in amino acids: CASSYQTSGGAETQYF. CDR3 bases: TGTGCCAGCAGCTATCAGACTAGCGGGGGGGCCGAGACCCAGTACTTC. Looking up the rest from reference TRBV5-5 and TRBJ2-5 gives the full variable domain: DAGVTQSPTHLIKTRGQQVTLRCSPISGHKSVSWYQQVLGQGPQFIFQYYEKEERGRGNFPDRFSARQFPNYSSELNVNALLLGDSALYLCASSYQTSGGAETQYFGPGTRLLVL.

The chain combines TRBV7-4 with TRBJ1-2; 9 bases map to TRBD1. Germline CDR1 and CDR2: SGHVT and SQSDAQ. CDR3 length equals 19 residues. With 6 bases clipped from V and 5 bases from J, the junction kept 22 bases outside the gene matches. The CDR3 DNA reads TGTGCCAGCAGTTTTAATAGACAGGGGGTTTATTGGGGCAAATATGGCTACACCTTC. Its protein is CASSFNRQGVYWGKYGYTF.

This chain uses TRBV10-3 with TRBJ1-5, with D perhaps TRBD1 (6 bases). The CDR3 loop spans 13 amino acids. The germline V gene has CDR1 ENHRY and CDR2 SYGVKD. V was cut by 8 bases and J by 7 bases, with 15 bases left in between. The CDR3 region is CAIGKQGRQPQHF. The CDR3 DNA reads as TGTGCCATCGGAAAACAGGGCAGACAGCCCCAGCATTTT.

The rearrangement joins TRBV7-2 to TRBJ2-5; 15 bases fit TRBD2. The CDR3 covers 15 residues. V was clipped by 4 bases and J by 4 bases; unmatched bases: 1. Germline V CDR1 and CDR2: SGHTA, FQGNSA. The CDR3 loop reads CASSSGLAGGETQYF. The CDR3 nucleotides read TGTGCCAGCAGCTCGGGACTAGCGGGAGGAGAGACCCAGTACTTC.

V gene TRBV7-8 combines with J gene TRBJ1-2; D uncertain. Germline V gene sequence: CDR1 SGHVS, CDR2 FQNEAQ. The CDR3 runs 14 residues. V dropped 5 bases and J dropped 8 bases, with 18 bases sitting between them. This chain's CDR3 is CASSGSSPTGGYTF. Written as DNA, the CDR3 is TGTGCCAGCAGCGGATCATCCCCTACGGGGGGCTACACCTTC.

The chain recombines TRBV27 with TRBJ1-2, with D perhaps matching TRBD1 (6 bases). Looked up from germline, CDR1 is MNHEY and CDR2 is SMNVEV (reference sequence). Trimming shortened V by 3 bases and J by 5 bases, and 16 bases separated the two germline ends. The CDR3 has 15 amino acids. The CDR3 loop reads CASSLGAGGGYGYTF. CDR3 coding DNA: TGTGCCAGCAGTTTGGGGGCGGGGGGCGGGTATGGCTACACCTTC.

This sequence joins TRBV11-3 and TRBJ1-1; TRBD1 matches 7 bases. Germline lookup yields CDR1 SGHNT and CDR2 YENEEA. The length of the CDR3 is 16 residues. V shed 5 bases, J shed 0 bases, and the junction held 9 bases outside the gene matches. CDR3 in DNA: TGTGCCAGCAGCCCAACTGGACAGGTTTTGAACACTGAAGCTTTCTTT. It codes for CASSPTGQVLNTEAFF.

In regard to this clone: A read error may account for a junction end that differs from germline. The rearrangement links TRBV7-2 to TRBJ2-7; D is ambiguous. CDR3 length: 12 amino acids. The germline V gene has CDR1 SGHTA and CDR2 FQGNSA. The CDR3 nucleotides are TGTGCCAGCGGCTTAGGGCAATACGAGCAGTACTTC. Translating gives CASGLGQYEQYF.

The chain uses TRBV7-2 and TRBJ2-1; perhaps TRBD1 as D (6 bases). CDR1 SGHTA and CDR2 FQGNSA come from the germline V gene. This CDR3 contains 19 residues. Trimming cost V 4 bases and J 0 bases, with 22 bases left between them. CDR3 coding DNA: TGTGCCAGCAGCTCCCCCATAGGGGGTGGCTCAAGCTCCTACAATGAGCAGTTCTTC. As protein: CASSSPIGGGSSSYNEQFF.

V gene TRBV18 combines with J gene TRBJ1-2, with D uncertain. Germline lookup yields CDR1 KGHSH and CDR2 LQKENI. The CDR3 loop spans 11 amino acids. Trimming cost V 8 bases and J 4 bases, with 8 bases left between them. Here the CDR3 reads CASTRGYGYTF. CDR3 sequence (DNA): TGTGCCAGCACTCGGGGCTATGGCTACACCTTC. Supplemented by reference TRBV18 and TRBJ1-2, the full variable domain reads NAGVMQNPRHLVRRRGQEARLRCSPMKGHSHVYWYRQLPEEGLKFMVYLQKENIIDESGMPKERFSAEFPKEGPSILRIQQVVRGDSAAYFCASTRGYGYTFGSGTRLTVV.